This entry describes one T cell receptor beta chain. These data come from a study of blood T cell repertoires in COVID-19. Study background: Acute and convalescent COVID-19 samples came from the United States, Italy and Spain. T cells, B-cell-depleted T cells, or PBMCs provided the cDNA or gDNA that served as material.

Original processing notes: Estimation of nucleated cell counts was performed using reference gene primer amplification. Sequencing used immunoSEQ multiplex PCR; TCRdb keeps in-frame clones, though not all of them. That table is the source of V, J and clone size, and D and trimming were worked out from the DNA. The table has approximately 220,000 clones, 81% seen once; the top ten hold 7.9%. With 7 bases removed from V and 7 bases from J, the gap between germline ends came to 14 bases. The CDR3 sequence is 12 residues long. CDR1 and CDR2 from the germline V gene are GTSNPN and SVGIG (reference sequence).

The sequence was obtained from an elderly woman with acute or convalescent COVID-19. The sample taken for sequencing was peripheral blood. V is TRBV30 and J is TRBJ1-5; D possibly corresponds to TRBD1 (5 bases). CDR3 DNA sequence: TGTGCCTCAGGACAAGGCTGGCAGCCCCAGCATTTT. Translating it yields CASGQGWQPQHF.